This T cell receptor (beta chain) was sequenced during a study of patients and donors after allogeneic stem cell transplantation. This clonotype was seen a handful of times. Each CDR3 protein gets one entry after TCRdb re-called the RT-PCR reads with MiXCR. Here the sample spans hundreds of thousands of distinct CDR3 sequences, about a sixth being singletons. The CDR3 is 12 residues long. Trimming took off 9 bases at V and 7 bases at J, with 13 bases between the two ends. Germline loops: CDR1 SSHAT, CDR2 FNYEAQ (reference sequence). Source material: blood, either unsorted or a sorted T cell fraction (not recorded which). The TCR originated in a human donor who was either an allogeneic HSCT recipient or a stem cell or donor lymphocyte infusion donor (not recorded which). It is not recorded whose cells these are; they may come from a transplant donor. This rearrangement joins TRBV7-7 to TRBJ2-1, with no clear D. The DNA of the CDR3 is TGTGCCAGACCCGGAGAAGGGAATGAGCAGTTCTTC. Translating it yields CARPGEGNEQFF.